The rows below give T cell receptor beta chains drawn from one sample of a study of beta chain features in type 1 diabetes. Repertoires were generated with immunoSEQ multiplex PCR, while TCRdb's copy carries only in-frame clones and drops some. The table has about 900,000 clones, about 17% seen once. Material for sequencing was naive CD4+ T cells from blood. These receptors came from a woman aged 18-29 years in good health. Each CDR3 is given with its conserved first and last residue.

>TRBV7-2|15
CASSLAYRTSYGYTF
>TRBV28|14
CASTSSVAQETQYF
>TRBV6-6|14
CASSPGLAKNIQYF
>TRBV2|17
CASSGSLSRSSYNEQFF
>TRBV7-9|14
CASGRDVGADTQYF
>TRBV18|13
CASSIQNTDTQYF
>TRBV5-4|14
CASSLSASSYEQYF
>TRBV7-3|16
CASSLTSGSGTDTQYF
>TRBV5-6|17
CASSLSVSGGGNEKLFF
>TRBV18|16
CASSPPRSGSTDTQYF
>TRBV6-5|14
CASSQGGDNQPQHF
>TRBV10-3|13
CAISKGTEEKLFF
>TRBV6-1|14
CASSEVSRAFGYTF
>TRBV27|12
CASSVDSRTQYF
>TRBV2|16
CASSEYGTAGTDTQYF
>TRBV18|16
CASSPPRTGGTDTQYF
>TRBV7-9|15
CASTLGGSGRDEQFF
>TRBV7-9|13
CASSLGQNTEAFF
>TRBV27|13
CASRRDSGNTIYF
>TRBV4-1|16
CASSQGWTGDLYGYTF
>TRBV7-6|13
CASSPTHYYEQYF
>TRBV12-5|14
CASGSGGLGETQYF
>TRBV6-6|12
CAISPGRFEAFF
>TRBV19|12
CASSMWSYGYTF
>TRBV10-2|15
CASSESTGGNTEAFF
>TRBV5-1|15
CASSKRAGGNYEQYF
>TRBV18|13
CASSPPTQETQYF
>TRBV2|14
CASSESVWNNEQFF
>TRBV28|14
CASSSRDRVPIQYF
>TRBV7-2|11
CASSLGWEAFF
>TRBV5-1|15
CASSQGTGPNQPQHF
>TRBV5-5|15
CASSLGRVSTDTQYF
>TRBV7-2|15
CASSFGYDITYEQYF
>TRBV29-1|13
CSVGDRVYNEQFF
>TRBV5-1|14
CASSLDQGRNEQFF
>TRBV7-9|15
CASSLVRGRFDEQFF
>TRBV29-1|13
CSVVFGAGNTIYF
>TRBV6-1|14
CASSVGIRYNEQFF
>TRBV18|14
CASSPPTGTDTQYF
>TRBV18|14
CASSPIGLAETQYF
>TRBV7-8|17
CASSFTGGGRALYEQYF
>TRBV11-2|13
CASSFGFDYGYTF
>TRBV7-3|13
CASSSSGDAPKYF
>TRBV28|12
CASSSTRRGEFF
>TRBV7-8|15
CASRLSGNSGNTIYF
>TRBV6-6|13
CASREGTNYGYTF
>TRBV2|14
CASTREGRTGELFF
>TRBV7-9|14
CASSRGISYTEAFF
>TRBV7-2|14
CASSFGQGHHEQYF
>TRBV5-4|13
CASSHNSGYEQYF